This passage covers 20 T cell receptor beta chains from one sample sequenced in a study of CD8 T cells in Susac syndrome. The RNA input was about 0.45 to 1 ug, and it was reverse transcribed with random hexamers. A single record per CDR3 protein comes from TCRdb applying MiXCR to the immunoSEQ multiplex PCR reads. The sample lists 80,000 to 90,000 distinct CDR3 sequences; around 93% were seen once. The sample consisted of CD8+ T cells from PBMCs. The receptor source for this set is a human donor in good health.

This chain joins TRBV5-1 and TRBJ2-2; D is unclear. Trimming removed 2 bases from V and 7 bases from J, with 6 bases in between. The CDR3 spans 12 residues. Germline CDR1 SGHRS, CDR2 YFSETQ. The CDR3 bases are TGCGCCAGCAGCTTCGAGAACGGGGAGCTGTTTTTT. Translation gives CASSFENGELFF.

The chain links TRBV29-1 to TRBJ2-5; 12 bases agree with TRBD2. The CDR3 is 14 amino acids. In germline, CDR1 is SQVTM, CDR2 ANQGSEA. Trimming at V came to 5 bases and at J to 4 bases, leaving 5 bases not matched to a gene. The CDR3 nucleotides are TGCAGCGTTCCTAGCGGGGGGGGAACAGAGACCCAGTACTTC. Translating it yields CSVPSGGGTETQYF.

The V gene is TRBV23-1, the J gene TRBJ1-6; D uncertain. TRBV23-1 is assigned to the ORF class and has an uncertain function. Trimming removed 2 bases at V and 8 bases at J, with 10 bases between. This CDR3 is 14 amino acids long. In DNA, the CDR3 is TGCGCCAGCAGTCAAAACGGGTTGGATTCACCCCTCCACTTT. This translates into CASSQNGLDSPLHF.

This sequence joins TRBV12-3 or TRBV12-4 and TRBJ2-5, with D hard to call. The CDR3 contains 14 residues. Deletions cut 3 bases from V and 5 bases from J, with 13 bases between. The CDR3 protein is CASSFDGLGETQYF. The DNA for the CDR3 is TGTGCCAGCAGTTTCGACGGCCTGGGGGAGACCCAGTACTTC.

V and J are TRBV7-9 and TRBJ2-2; D not certain. Trimming took 2 bases from V and 3 from J, leaving 1 base between them. This CDR3 comprises 12 residues. The germline V gene has CDR1 SEHNR and CDR2 FQNEAQ (reference sequence). The CDR3 is CASSLYTGELFF. The CDR3 DNA follows: TGTGCCAGCAGCTTATACACCGGGGAGCTGTTTTTT. Combining the CDR3 with reference TRBV7-9 and TRBJ2-2 gives the whole variable domain DTGVSQNPRHKITKRGQNVTFRCDPISEHNRLYWYRQTLGQGPEFLTYFQNEAQLEKSRLLSDRFSAERPKGSFSTLEIQRTEQGDSAMYLCASSLYTGELFFGEGSRLTVL.

V gene TRBV6-4 combines with J gene TRBJ2-1; 9 bases map to TRBD2. The V gene end was trimmed by 3 bases and the J gene end by 5 bases; junction bases not matched to a gene: 5. The CDR3 totals 15 residues. The V gene's germline CDR1 is MRHNA and CDR2 SNTAGT. CDR3 sequence: CASSDGTSPNNEQFF. CDR3 DNA: TGTGCCAGCAGTGATGGGACTAGCCCTAACAATGAGCAGTTCTTC.

The chain carries TRBV3-1 and TRBJ1-6; D perhaps matches TRBD1 (5 bases). This CDR3 has 17 residues. The germline gives CDR1 LGHDT, CDR2 YNNKEL (reference sequence). V lost 4 bases, J lost 7 bases, and 20 bases lay in between. CDR3 sequence reads: CASSRRDRDRSNSPLHF. Written as DNA, the CDR3 is TGTGCCAGCAGCCGACGAGACCGGGACCGATCAAATTCACCCCTCCACTTT. The full variable domain, with the rest looked up from reference TRBV3-1 and TRBJ1-6, is DTAVSQTPKYLVTQMGNDKSIKCEQNLGHDTMYWYKQDSKKFLKIMFSYNNKELIINETVPNRFSPKSPDKAHLNLHINSLELGDSAVYFCASSRRDRDRSNSPLHFGNGTRLTVT.

Only one count was recorded for this clonotype. The chain employs TRBV3-1 and TRBJ2-5; TRBD1 matches 8 bases. J was trimmed by 3 bases and V by 4 bases; bases with no gene match: 4. The CDR3 covers 14 residues. Per the germline V gene, CDR1 is LGHDT and CDR2 is YNNKEL (reference sequence). CDR3 sequence (DNA): TGTGCCAGCAGCCCTTCGACAGGGGAAGAGACCCAGTACTTC. The encoded protein is CASSPSTGEETQYF.

J is TRBJ2-5 and V is TRBV4-1; tentative D call: TRBD1 (6 bases). V lost 5 bases and J 4 bases, leaving 11 bases between the germline ends. The germline gives CDR1 MGHRA, CDR2 YSYEKL. This CDR3 spans 13 amino acids. The CDR3 DNA is TGCGCCAGCAGCTACAGGGTTGGAGAGACCCAGTACTTC. Encoded protein: CASSYRVGETQYF.

V and J are TRBV20-1 and TRBJ1-2; D unclear. Trimming stripped 2 bases from V and 2 bases from J, with 9 bases between. The CDR3 runs to 13 residues. CDR1 is DFQATT, CDR2 SNEGSKA, per germline (reference sequence). Here the CDR3 reads CSARTGVNYGYTF. CDR3 nucleotide sequence: TGCAGTGCTAGAACCGGGGTAAACTATGGCTACACCTTC.

This clonotype was seen just once. This chain links TRBV5-1 with TRBJ2-3; the D is unclear. From germline, CDR1 is SGHRS and CDR2 YFSETQ. The germline V and J ends were trimmed by 4 bases and 3 bases, with 9 bases remaining between them. CDR3 size: 13 residues. The CDR3 sequence is CASSPLDTDTQYF. CDR3 DNA sequence: TGCGCCAGCAGCCCCTTAGATACAGATACGCAGTATTTT.

The chain has TRBV5-1 and TRBJ2-7, with 7 bases fitting TRBD1. This CDR3 is built from 15 residues. Per the germline V gene, CDR1 is SGHRS and CDR2 is YFSETQ. The junction had 8 bases not matched to a gene; V was cut back by 4 bases and J by 1 base. CDR3 region: CASSQRQGKSYEQYF. In DNA, the CDR3 is TGCGCCAGCAGCCAGCGACAGGGTAAATCCTACGAGCAGTACTTC. The full variable domain, with the rest looked up from reference TRBV5-1 and TRBJ2-7, is KAGVTQTPRYLIKTRGQQVTLSCSPISGHRSVSWYQQTPGQGLQFLFEYFSETQRNKGNFPGRFSGRQFSNSRSEMNVSTLELGDSALYLCASSQRQGKSYEQYFGPGTRLTVT.

V and J are TRBV23-1 and TRBJ2-2, with no clear D. TRBV23-1 is placed among ORFs of uncertain function. CDR3 length: 13 residues. With 1 base removed from V and 4 bases from J, the gap between germline ends came to 4 bases. CDR3 region: CASSQYTTGELFF. In nucleotides, the CDR3 is TGCGCCAGCAGTCAATATACCACCGGGGAGCTGTTTTTT.

This clonotype was recorded only once. The J gene is TRBJ1-5, the V gene TRBV19, with a weak D call TRBD1 (5 bases). The CDR3 has 15 amino acids. With 9 bases removed from V and 5 bases from J, the gap between germline ends came to 20 bases. Germline V gives CDR1 LNHDA, CDR2 SQIVND (reference sequence). CDR3 sequence: CASSVSMGVYQPQHF. Here the CDR3 DNA reads TGTGCCAGCTCCGTTTCTATGGGGGTTTATCAGCCCCAGCATTTT.

The rearrangement uses TRBV19 and TRBJ2-5; D possibly corresponds to TRBD1 (6 bases). CDR1 and CDR2 from the germline V gene are LNHDA and SQIVND (reference sequence). The V end lost 10 bases, the J end lost 4 bases, and 19 bases lay between the germline ends. The CDR3 is made up of 14 amino acids. The CDR3 DNA is TGTGCCACCGAAGGGGGAGTTTCGGGAGAGACCCAGTACTTC. This encodes CATEGGVSGETQYF.

This chain uses TRBV4-2 with TRBJ1-2, with D perhaps TRBD1 (5 bases). The V gene lost 0 bases and the J gene lost 6 bases, with 14 bases spanning the gap. The CDR3 is made up of 15 amino acids. Germline CDR1 reads LGHNA; CDR2 reads YNFKEQ. CDR3 sequence (DNA): TGTGCCAGCAGCCAAGAGGTCCAGGGAATTGATGGCTACACCTTC. It specifies CASSQEVQGIDGYTF.

The J gene is TRBJ2-5, the V gene TRBV13, with 12 bases lining up with TRBD2. CDR3 size: 15 residues. Germline V gives CDR1 PRHDT, CDR2 FYEKMQ (reference sequence). Unmatched junction bases numbered 3, after V lost 5 bases and J lost 2 bases. The CDR3: CASSLTSGGQETQYF. The CDR3 DNA sequence: TGTGCCAGCAGCCTGACTAGCGGGGGTCAAGAGACCCAGTACTTC. The whole variable domain, remainder taken from reference TRBV13 and TRBJ2-5, is AAGVIQSPRHLIKEKRETATLKCYPIPRHDTVYWYQQGPGQDPQFLISFYEKMQSDKGSIPDRFSAQQFSDYHSELNMSSLELGDSALYFCASSLTSGGQETQYFGPGTRLLVL.

This chain connects TRBV12-3 or TRBV12-4 to TRBJ2-1, with 11 bases that match TRBD2. J lost 8 bases, V lost 1 base, and 4 bases had no gene match. The CDR3 extends over 15 amino acids. The DNA of the CDR3 is TGTGCCAGCAGTTTAGTAGCGGGGGGGCTCGATGAGCAGTTCTTC. Encoded protein: CASSLVAGGLDEQFF.

This chain connects TRBV4-1 to TRBJ2-7; D ambiguous. The V end was cut by 4 bases, the J end by 3 bases, with 13 bases between. Per the germline V gene, CDR1 is MGHRA and CDR2 is YSYEKL. CDR3 length: 14 amino acids. CDR3 DNA sequence: TGCGCCAGCAGCCCGGGTGACCCGGACTACGAGCAGTACTTC. Protein: CASSPGDPDYEQYF.

This chain links TRBV27 with TRBJ2-2; 7 nucleotides agree with TRBD1. The trim removed 6 bases at V and 4 bases at J, leaving 8 bases unmatched. The germline V gene has CDR1 MNHEY and CDR2 SMNVEV (reference sequence). CDR3 length: 15 amino acids. The CDR3 DNA reads as TGTGCCAGCAGCATAACCACAGGGGCCACCGGGGAGCTGTTTTTT. Protein sequence: CASSITTGATGELFF.